Listed below are T cell receptor beta chains from one sample, sequenced in a study of Ad26.COV2.S vaccination and SARS-CoV-2 variants. Data came from immunoSEQ multiplex PCR; TCRdb stores just in-frame clones and leaves some out. The sample gives 410,000 or so clones, 92% of which show up once; about 1.7% is in the top ten. Here the sequenced sample was peripheral blood, taken in a trial of Ad26.COV2.S vaccine versus placebo. Receptors originate from a person aged 18-65 years who received the Ad26.COV2.S COVID-19 vaccine or a placebo. The CDR3 runs from the conserved cysteine through the conserved F or W. Each record gives: D gene, V gene, clone size, J gene, CDR3 protein, CDR3 DNA. A D gene is named only where the DNA matches it firmly. The size field is filled for only some rows; it gives once, few, many or a size class.

D: NA
V: TRBV29-1
size: NA
J: TRBJ1-2
CDR3: CSVEDGGQTNYGYTF
DNA: TGCAGCGTTGAAGATGGGGGGCAGACTAACTATGGCTACACCTTC

D: NA
V: TRBV7-9
size: NA
J: TRBJ2-1
CDR3: CASSPLAGSSYNEQFF
DNA: TGTGCCAGCAGCCCCCTCGCGGGGAGCTCCTACAATGAGCAGTTCTTC

D: TRBD1
V: TRBV6-4
size: NA
J: TRBJ1-3
CDR3: CASGTGGISGNTIYF
DNA: TGTGCCAGCGGGACAGGCGGGATCTCTGGAAACACCATATATTTT

D: TRBD1
V: TRBV24-1
size: NA
J: TRBJ2-3
CDR3: CATSGGTGGTDTQYF
DNA: TGTGCCACCAGTGGGGGGACAGGGGGCACAGATACGCAGTATTTT

D: TRBD1
V: TRBV19
size: NA
J: TRBJ2-3
CDR3: CATTPRTGFNTDTQYF
DNA: TGTGCCACCACGCCCCGGACAGGGTTCAACACAGATACGCAGTATTTT

D: NA
V: TRBV18
size: NA
J: TRBJ2-3
CDR3: CASSPGQITDTQYF
DNA: TGTGCCAGCTCACCGGGACAAATCACAGATACGCAGTATTTT

D: TRBD1
V: TRBV10-1
size: NA
J: TRBJ2-5
CDR3: CASSNRGRETQYF
DNA: TGCGCCAGCAGTAACAGGGGGCGAGAGACCCAGTACTTC

D: TRBD2
V: TRBV6-2/TRBV6-3
size: NA
J: TRBJ2-5
CDR3: CASSYSILRLAGQETQYF
DNA: TGTGCCAGCAGTTACTCGATACTTCGACTAGCGGGCCAAGAGACCCAGTACTTC

D: TRBD2
V: TRBV7-8
size: NA
J: TRBJ2-1
CDR3: CASSRRRGGGDNEQFF
DNA: TGTGCCAGCAGCCGTCGGCGGGGGGGCGGGGACAATGAGCAGTTCTTC

D: NA
V: TRBV6-5
size: NA
J: TRBJ1-3
CDR3: CASSWENTIYF
DNA: TGTGCCAGCTCCTGGGAGAACACCATATATTTT

D: NA
V: TRBV19
size: NA
J: TRBJ1-5
CDR3: CASSNTRQPQHF
DNA: TGTGCCAGTAGTAACACACGTCAGCCCCAGCATTTT

D: NA
V: TRBV5-1
size: NA
J: TRBJ1-4
CDR3: CASSSEHWAEKLFF
DNA: TGCGCCAGCAGCTCGGAACACTGGGCTGAAAAACTGTTTTTT

D: TRBD1
V: TRBV5-5
size: NA
J: TRBJ1-3
CDR3: CASSLTRQGVGNTIYF
DNA: TGTGCCAGCAGCCTGACCAGACAGGGAGTCGGAAACACCATATATTTT

D: NA
V: TRBV2
size: NA
J: TRBJ2-5
CDR3: CASSIQETQYF
DNA: TGTGCCAGCAGCATCCAAGAGACCCAGTACTTC

D: NA
V: TRBV4-3
size: NA
J: TRBJ1-3
CDR3: CASSQGPRRAGNTIYF
DNA: TGCGCCAGCAGCCAAGGTCCCAGGAGGGCTGGAAACACCATATATTTT

D: NA
V: TRBV5-1
size: NA
J: TRBJ2-7
CDR3: CASSDPGSVGERQYF
DNA: TGCGCCAGCAGCGATCCAGGGTCTGTGGGGGAAAGGCAGTACTTC

D: NA
V: TRBV18
size: once
J: TRBJ2-5
CDR3: CASSPPTGVGVETQYF
DNA: TGTGCCAGCTCACCACCGACAGGTGTGGGGGTAGAGACCCAGTACTTC

D: NA
V: TRBV5-8
size: NA
J: TRBJ1-6
CDR3: CASSLAMRSSYNSPLHF
DNA: TGTGCCAGCAGCTTGGCCATGCGGAGCTCCTATAATTCACCCCTCCACTTT

D: NA
V: TRBV19
size: NA
J: TRBJ1-1
CDR3: CASSIDRHSRSTTEAFF
DNA: TGTGCCAGTAGTATAGATCGGCATTCGCGATCGACCACTGAAGCTTTCTTT

D: NA
V: TRBV27
size: once
J: TRBJ1-1
CDR3: CASSLAGSSEAFF
DNA: TGTGCCAGCAGTTTGGCAGGGTCTTCTGAAGCTTTCTTT

D: NA
V: TRBV5-8
size: NA
J: TRBJ1-5
CDR3: CASSLGQLSNQPQHF
DNA: TGTGCCAGCAGCTTGGGGCAACTTAGCAATCAGCCCCAGCATTTT

D: TRBD1
V: TRBV5-1
size: NA
J: TRBJ2-7
CDR3: CASSQTGYEQYF
DNA: TGCGCCAGCAGCCAGACAGGGTACGAGCAGTACTTC

D: TRBD2
V: TRBV5-1
size: NA
J: TRBJ2-3
CDR3: CASSPGGGPSTDTQYF
DNA: TGCGCCAGCAGCCCGGGAGGAGGACCTAGCACAGATACGCAGTATTTT

D: TRBD1
V: TRBV5-4
size: NA
J: TRBJ1-2
CDR3: CASSTGTGGNYGYTF
DNA: TGTGCCAGCAGCACGGGGACAGGGGGCAACTATGGCTACACCTTC

D: NA
V: TRBV6-5
size: NA
J: TRBJ1-2
CDR3: CASSYSRRTIYGYTF
DNA: TGTGCCAGCAGTTACTCGAGGCGGACCATCTATGGCTACACCTTC

D: TRBD1
V: TRBV7-2
size: NA
J: TRBJ2-3
CDR3: CASSFSPRDRVPDTQYF
DNA: TGTGCCAGCAGCTTTAGCCCCCGCGACAGGGTACCAGATACGCAGTATTTT

D: TRBD2
V: TRBV7-2
size: NA
J: TRBJ2-1
CDR3: CASSLVRAGADEQFF
DNA: TGTGCCAGCAGCTTAGTTAGAGCGGGGGCCGATGAGCAGTTCTTC